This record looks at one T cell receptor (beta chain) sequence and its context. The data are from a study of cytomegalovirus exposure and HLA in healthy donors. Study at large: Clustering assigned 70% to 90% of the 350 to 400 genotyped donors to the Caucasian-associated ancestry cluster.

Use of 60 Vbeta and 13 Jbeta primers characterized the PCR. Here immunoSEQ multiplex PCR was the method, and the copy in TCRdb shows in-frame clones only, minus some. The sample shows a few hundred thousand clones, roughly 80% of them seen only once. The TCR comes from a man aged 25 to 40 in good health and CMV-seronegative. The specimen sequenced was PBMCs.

In nucleotides, the CDR3 is TGTGCCAGCAGCGGCCGACAGGGGTTGGGCATAAACAATGAGCAGTTCTTC. Translation gives CASSGRQGLGINNEQFF. The J gene is TRBJ2-1, the V gene TRBV9; 8 bases map to TRBD1. V lost 3 bases, J lost 5 bases, and 13 bases stayed unmatched. CDR1 SGDLS and CDR2 YYNGEE come from the germline V gene. The CDR3 consists of 17 residues.